This T cell receptor (beta chain) was retrieved from a study of blood T cell repertoires in COVID-19. Overall study: There were acute and convalescent COVID-19 samples, and they came from the United States, Italy and Spain. Sample material is recorded as cDNA or gDNA derived from T cells, B-cell-depleted T cells, or PBMCs.

The CDR3 contains 15 residues. Germline V lookup: CDR1 DFQATT, CDR2 SNEGSKA (reference sequence). V trimming: 3 bases; J trimming: 15 bases; junction bases outside the gene matches: 19. In the source study's methods: From reference gene primer amplification, estimates of nucleated cell counts were derived. TCRdb's copy holds only in-frame clones and misses some; the assay was immunoSEQ multiplex PCR. V, J and clone size are those of that table, while D and trimming were read from the DNA. The repertoire holds 200,000 or so clones, with about 88% as singletons. This clonotype was sampled from a woman between 35 and 50 years old who had recovered from COVID-19. The chain employs TRBV20-1 and TRBJ2-1; 8 bases align to TRBD2. The sample was peripheral blood. In DNA, the CDR3 is TGCAGTGCTAGTTGGGGGTCTAGCGGGTTTAAGGATCTGTTCTTC. Translation gives CSASWGSSGFKDLFF.